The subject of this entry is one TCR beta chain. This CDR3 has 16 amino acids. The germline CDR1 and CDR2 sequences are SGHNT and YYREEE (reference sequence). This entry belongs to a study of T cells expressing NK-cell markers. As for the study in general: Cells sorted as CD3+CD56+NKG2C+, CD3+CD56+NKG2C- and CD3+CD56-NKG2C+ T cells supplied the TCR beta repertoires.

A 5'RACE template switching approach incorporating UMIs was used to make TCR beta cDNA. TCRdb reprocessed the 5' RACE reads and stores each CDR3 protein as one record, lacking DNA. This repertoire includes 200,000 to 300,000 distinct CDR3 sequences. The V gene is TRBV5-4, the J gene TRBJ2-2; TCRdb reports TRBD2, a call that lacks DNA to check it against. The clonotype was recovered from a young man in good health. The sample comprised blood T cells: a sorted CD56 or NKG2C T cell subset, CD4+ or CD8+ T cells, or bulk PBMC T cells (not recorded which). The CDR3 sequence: CASSPGLAVNTGELFF.